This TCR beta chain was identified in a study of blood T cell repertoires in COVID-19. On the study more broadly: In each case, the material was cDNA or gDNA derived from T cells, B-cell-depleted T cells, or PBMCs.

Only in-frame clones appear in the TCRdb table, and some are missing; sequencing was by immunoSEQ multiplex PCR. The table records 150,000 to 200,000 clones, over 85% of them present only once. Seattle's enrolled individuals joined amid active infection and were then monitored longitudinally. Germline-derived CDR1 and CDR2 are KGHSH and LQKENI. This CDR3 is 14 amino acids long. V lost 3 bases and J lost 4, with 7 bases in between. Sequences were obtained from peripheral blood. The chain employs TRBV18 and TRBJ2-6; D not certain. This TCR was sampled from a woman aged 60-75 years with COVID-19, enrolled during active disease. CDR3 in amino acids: CASSPSSGANVLTF. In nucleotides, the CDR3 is TGTGCCAGCTCACCGAGTTCGGGGGCCAACGTCCTGACTTTC.